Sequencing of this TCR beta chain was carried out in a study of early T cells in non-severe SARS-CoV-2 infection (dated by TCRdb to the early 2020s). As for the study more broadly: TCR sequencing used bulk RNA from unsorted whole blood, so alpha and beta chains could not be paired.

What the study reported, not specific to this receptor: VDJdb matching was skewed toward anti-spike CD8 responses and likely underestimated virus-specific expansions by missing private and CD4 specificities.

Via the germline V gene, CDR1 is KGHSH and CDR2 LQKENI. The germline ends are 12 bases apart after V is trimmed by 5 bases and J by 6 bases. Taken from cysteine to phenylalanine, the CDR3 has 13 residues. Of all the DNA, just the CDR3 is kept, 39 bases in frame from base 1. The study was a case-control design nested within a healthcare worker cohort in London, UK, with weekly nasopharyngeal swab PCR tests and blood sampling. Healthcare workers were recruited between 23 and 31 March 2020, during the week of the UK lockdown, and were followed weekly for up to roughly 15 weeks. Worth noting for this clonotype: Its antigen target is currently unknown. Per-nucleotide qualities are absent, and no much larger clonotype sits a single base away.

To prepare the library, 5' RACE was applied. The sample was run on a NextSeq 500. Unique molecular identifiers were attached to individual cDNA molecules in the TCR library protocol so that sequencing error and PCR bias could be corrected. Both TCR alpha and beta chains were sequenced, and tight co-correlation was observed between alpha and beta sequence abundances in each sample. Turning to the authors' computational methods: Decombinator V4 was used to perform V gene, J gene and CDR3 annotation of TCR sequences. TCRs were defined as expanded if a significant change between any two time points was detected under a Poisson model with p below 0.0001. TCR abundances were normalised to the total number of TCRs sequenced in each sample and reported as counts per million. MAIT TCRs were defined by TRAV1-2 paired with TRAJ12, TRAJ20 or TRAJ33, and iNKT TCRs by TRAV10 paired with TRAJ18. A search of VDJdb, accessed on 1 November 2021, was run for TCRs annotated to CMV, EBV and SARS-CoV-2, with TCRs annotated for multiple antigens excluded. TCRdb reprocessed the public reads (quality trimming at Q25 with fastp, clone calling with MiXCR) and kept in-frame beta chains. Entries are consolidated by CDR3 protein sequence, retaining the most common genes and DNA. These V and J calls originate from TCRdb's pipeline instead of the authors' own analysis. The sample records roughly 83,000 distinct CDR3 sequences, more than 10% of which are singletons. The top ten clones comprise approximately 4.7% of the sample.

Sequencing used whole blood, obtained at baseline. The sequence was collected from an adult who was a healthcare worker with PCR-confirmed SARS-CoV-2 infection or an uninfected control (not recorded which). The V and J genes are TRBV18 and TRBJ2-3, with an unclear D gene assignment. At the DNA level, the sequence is TGTGCCAGCTCAGAACGAATAGGGGATACGCAGTATTTT. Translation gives CASSERIGDTQYF. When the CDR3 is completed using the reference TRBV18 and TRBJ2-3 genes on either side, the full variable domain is NAGVMQNPRHLVRRRGQEARLRCSPMKGHSHVYWYRQLPEEGLKFMVYLQKENIIDESGMPKERFSAEFPKEGPSILRIQQVVRGDSAAYFCASSERIGDTQYFGPGTRLTVL.